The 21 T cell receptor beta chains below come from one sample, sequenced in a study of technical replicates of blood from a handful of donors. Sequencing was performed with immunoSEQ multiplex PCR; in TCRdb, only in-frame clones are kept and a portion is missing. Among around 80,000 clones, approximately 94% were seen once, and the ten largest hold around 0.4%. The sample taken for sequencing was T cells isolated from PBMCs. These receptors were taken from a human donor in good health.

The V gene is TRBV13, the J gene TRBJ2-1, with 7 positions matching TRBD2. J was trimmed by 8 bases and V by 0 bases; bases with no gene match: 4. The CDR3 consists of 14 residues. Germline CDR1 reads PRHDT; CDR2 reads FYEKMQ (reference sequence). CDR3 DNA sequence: TGTGCCAGCAGCTTAGGTGGGACTAACCATGAGCAGTTCTTC. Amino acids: CASSLGGTNHEQFF.

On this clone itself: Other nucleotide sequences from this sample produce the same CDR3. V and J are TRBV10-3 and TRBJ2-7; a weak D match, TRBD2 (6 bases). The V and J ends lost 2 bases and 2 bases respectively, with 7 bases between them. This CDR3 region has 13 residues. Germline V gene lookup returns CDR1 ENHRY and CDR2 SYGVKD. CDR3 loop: CAISEGGTYEQYF. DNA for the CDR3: TGTGCCATCAGTGAGGGGGGGACCTACGAGCAGTACTTC.

CDR3 sequence (DNA): TGTGCCAGCTCAAGAGTTATGAACACTGAAGCTTTCTTT. Protein product: CASSRVMNTEAFF. This chain connects TRBV2 to TRBJ1-1; D uncertain. The CDR3 runs 13 residues. The germline gives CDR1 SNHLY, CDR2 FYNNEI. V shed 8 bases and J shed 0 bases, with 10 bases lying between them. Filled out from reference TRBV2 and TRBJ1-1, the complete variable domain reads EPEVTQTPSHQVTQMGQEVILRCVPISNHLYFYWYRQILGQKVEFLVSFYNNEISEKSEIFDDQFSVERPDGSNFTLKIRSTKLEDSAMYFCASSRVMNTEAFFGQGTRLTVV.

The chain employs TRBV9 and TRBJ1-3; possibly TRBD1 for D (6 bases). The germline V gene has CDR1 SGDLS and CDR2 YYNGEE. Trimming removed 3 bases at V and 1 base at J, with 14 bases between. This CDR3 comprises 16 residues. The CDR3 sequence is CASSALSQGSGNTIYF. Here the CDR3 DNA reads TGTGCCAGCAGCGCCCTCTCACAGGGATCTGGAAACACCATATATTTT. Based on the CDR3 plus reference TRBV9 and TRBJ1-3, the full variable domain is DSGVTQTPKHLITATGQRVTLRCSPRSGDLSVYWYQQSLDQGLQFLIQYYNGEERAKGNILERFSAQQFPDLHSELNLSSLELGDSALYFCASSALSQGSGNTIYFGEGSWLTVV.

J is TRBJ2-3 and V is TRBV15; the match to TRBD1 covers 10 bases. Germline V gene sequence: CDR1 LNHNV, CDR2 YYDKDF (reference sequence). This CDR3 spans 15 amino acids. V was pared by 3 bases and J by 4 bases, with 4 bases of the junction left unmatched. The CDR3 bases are TGTGCCACCAGCAGCGTCGGACAGGGGGCAGATACGCAGTATTTT. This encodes CATSSVGQGADTQYF.

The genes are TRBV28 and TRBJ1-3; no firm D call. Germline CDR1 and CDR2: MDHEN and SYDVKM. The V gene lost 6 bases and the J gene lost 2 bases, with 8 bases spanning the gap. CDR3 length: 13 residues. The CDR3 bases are TGTGCCAGCAGCGTAAATGCTGGAAACACCATATATTTT. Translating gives CASSVNAGNTIYF.

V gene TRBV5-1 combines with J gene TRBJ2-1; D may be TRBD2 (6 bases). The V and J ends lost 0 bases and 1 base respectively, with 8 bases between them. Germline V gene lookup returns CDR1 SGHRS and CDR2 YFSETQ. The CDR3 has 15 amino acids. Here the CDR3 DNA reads TGCGCCAGCAGCTTGGGGGCGGGGTCCTACAATGAGCAGTTCTTC. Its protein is CASSLGAGSYNEQFF.

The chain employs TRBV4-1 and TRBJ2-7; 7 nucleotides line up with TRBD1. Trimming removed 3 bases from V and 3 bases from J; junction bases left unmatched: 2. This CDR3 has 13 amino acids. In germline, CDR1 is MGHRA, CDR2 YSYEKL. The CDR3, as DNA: TGCGCCAGCAGCCAGACAGGGCGCTACGAGCAGTACTTC. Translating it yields CASSQTGRYEQYF.

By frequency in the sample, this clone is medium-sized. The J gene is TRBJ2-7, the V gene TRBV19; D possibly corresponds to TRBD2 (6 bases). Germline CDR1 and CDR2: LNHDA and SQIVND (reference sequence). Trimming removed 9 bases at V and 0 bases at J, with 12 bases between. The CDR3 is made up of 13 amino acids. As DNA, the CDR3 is TGTGCCAGCACAGGAGGGACCTCCTACGAGCAGTACTTC. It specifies CASTGGTSYEQYF. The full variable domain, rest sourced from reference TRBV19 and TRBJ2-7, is DGGITQSPKYLFRKEGQNVTLSCEQNLNHDAMYWYRQDPGQGLRLIYYSQIVNDFQKGDIAEGYSVSREKKESFPLTVTSAQKNPTAFYLCASTGGTSYEQYFGPGTRLTVT.

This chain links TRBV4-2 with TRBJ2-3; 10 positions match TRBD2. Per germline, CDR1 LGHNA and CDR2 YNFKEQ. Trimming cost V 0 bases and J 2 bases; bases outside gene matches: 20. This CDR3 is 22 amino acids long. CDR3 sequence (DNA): TGTGCCAGCAGCCAAGATCCCCAACTAGCGGGATATGTGGGGGGGGCCACAGATACGCAGTATTTT. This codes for CASSQDPQLAGYVGGATDTQYF.

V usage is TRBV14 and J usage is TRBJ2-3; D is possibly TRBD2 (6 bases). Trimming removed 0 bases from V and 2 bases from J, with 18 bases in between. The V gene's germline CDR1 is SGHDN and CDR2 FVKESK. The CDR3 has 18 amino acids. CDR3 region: CASSQDQLGGSPTDTQYF. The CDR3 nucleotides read TGTGCCAGCAGCCAAGACCAACTAGGAGGGTCCCCCACAGATACGCAGTATTTT.

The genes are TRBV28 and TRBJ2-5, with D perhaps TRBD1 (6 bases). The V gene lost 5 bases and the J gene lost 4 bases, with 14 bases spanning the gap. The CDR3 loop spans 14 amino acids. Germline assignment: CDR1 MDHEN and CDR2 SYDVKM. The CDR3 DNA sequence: TGTGCCAGCAGTCCGAACACAGGGACAGAGACCCAGTACTTC. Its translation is CASSPNTGTETQYF. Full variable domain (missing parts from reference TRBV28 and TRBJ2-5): DVKVTQSSRYLVKRTGEKVFLECVQDMDHENMFWYRQDPGLGLRLIYFSYDVKMKEKGDIPEGYSVSREKKERFSLILESASTNQTSMYLCASSPNTGTETQYFGPGTRLLVL.

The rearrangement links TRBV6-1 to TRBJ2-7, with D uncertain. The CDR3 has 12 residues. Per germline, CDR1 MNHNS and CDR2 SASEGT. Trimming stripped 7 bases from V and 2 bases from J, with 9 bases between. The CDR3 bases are TGTGCCAGCAACAGAGAAACCTACGAGCAGTACTTC. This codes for CASNRETYEQYF.

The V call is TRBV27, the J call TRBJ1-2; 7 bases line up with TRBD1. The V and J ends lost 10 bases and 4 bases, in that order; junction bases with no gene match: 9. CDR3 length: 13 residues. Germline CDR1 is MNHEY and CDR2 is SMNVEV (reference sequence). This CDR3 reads CATHRPGGYGYTF. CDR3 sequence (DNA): TGTGCCACCCACCGACCAGGGGGCTATGGCTACACCTTC.

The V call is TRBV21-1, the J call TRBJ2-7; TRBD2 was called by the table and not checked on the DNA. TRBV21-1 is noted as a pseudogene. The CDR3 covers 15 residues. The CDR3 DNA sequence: TGTGCCAGCAGCAATTCGCGGGGACTCTCCTACGAGCAGTACTTC. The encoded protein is CASSNSRGLSYEQYF.

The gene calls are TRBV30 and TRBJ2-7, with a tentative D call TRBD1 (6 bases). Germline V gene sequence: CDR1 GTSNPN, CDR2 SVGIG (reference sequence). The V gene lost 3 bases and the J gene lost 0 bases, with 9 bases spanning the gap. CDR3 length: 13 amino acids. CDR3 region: CAWSRTASYEQYF. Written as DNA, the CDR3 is TGTGCCTGGAGCCGGACAGCCTCCTACGAGCAGTACTTC.

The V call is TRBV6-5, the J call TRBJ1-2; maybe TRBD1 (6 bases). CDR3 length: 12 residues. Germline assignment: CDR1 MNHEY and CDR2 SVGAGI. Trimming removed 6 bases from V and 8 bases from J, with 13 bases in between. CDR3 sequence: CASSSMGAGYTF. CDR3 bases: TGTGCCAGCAGCTCCATGGGGGCGGGCTACACCTTC.

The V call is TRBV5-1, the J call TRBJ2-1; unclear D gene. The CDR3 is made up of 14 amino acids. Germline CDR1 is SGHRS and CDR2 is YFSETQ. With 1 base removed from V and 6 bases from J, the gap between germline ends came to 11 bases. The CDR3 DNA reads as TGCGCCAGCAGCTTGACGGTAGCTACCAATGAGCAGTTCTTC. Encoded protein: CASSLTVATNEQFF.

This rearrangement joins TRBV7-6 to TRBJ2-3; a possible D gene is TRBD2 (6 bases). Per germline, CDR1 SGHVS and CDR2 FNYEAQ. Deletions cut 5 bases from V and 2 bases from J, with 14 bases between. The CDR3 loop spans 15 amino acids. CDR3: CASSQAGPPTDTQYF. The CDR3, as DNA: TGTGCCAGCAGCCAAGCGGGCCCCCCCACAGATACGCAGTATTTT.

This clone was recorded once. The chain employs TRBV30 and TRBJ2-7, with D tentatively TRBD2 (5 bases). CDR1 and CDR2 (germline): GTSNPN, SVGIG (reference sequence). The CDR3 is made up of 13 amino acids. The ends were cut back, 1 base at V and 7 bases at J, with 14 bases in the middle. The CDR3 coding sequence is TGTGCCTGGAGTGGTCCTTATACGGGAGAGCAGTACTTC. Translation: CAWSGPYTGEQYF.

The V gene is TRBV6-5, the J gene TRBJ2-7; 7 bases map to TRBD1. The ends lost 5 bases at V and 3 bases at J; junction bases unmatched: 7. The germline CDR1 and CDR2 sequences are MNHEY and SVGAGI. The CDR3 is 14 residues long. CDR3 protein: CASSEDRTGYEQYF. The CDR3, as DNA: TGTGCCAGCAGTGAGGACAGGACGGGCTACGAGCAGTACTTC.